These 22 T cell receptor beta chains originate from one sample sequenced in a study of blood T cells in healthy people across ages. Then a second PCR, running roughly 7 to 11 cycles, was carried out with a sample-barcoded 5' primer and a J-beta primer mix. TCRdb reprocessed the 5' RACE reads via MiXCR and lists one record per CDR3 protein. The profile shows over a million distinct CDR3 sequences, roughly 24% of them singletons. This sample also belongs to another study, concerning T cells of mothers and their children.

Material: blood. All receptors come from a girl aged 2-10 years in good health.

The chain combines TRBV29-1 with TRBJ2-3; the D gene is possibly TRBD2 (6 bases). Germline CDR1 is SQVTM and CDR2 is ANQGSEA. Trimming stripped 5 bases from V and 7 bases from J, with 22 bases between. The CDR3 extends over 15 amino acids. CDR3 bases: TGCAGCGTTTCAAAGACTAGGCGAATGGTGAATACGCAGTATTTT. Translation: CSVSKTRRMVNTQYF.

V is TRBV15 and J is TRBJ2-4, with D hard to call. CDR1 and CDR2 (germline): LNHNV, YYDKDF (reference sequence). Trimming cost V 1 base and J 2 bases, with 6 bases left between them. The CDR3 consists of 14 residues. The CDR3: CATSRGGTKNIQYF. The CDR3 DNA reads TGTGCCACCAGCAGAGGGGGAACCAAAAACATTCAGTACTTC.

J is TRBJ2-5 and V is TRBV10-2; TRBD2 matches at 8 bases. The CDR3 runs to 14 residues. V lost 3 bases, J lost 8 bases, and 8 bases stayed unmatched. Germline CDR1 is WSHSY and CDR2 is SAAADI. CDR3 coding DNA: TGCGCCAGCAGTGATTCCTCTCGGGGGGGCACCCAGTACTTC. Protein: CASSDSSRGGTQYF.

The gene calls are TRBV9 and TRBJ2-5, with D tentatively TRBD1 or TRBD2 (5 bases each). The J call may be incorrect, as the DNA end agrees better with TRBJ2-1. Germline-derived CDR1 and CDR2 are SGDLS and YYNGEE. This CDR3 is 16 amino acids long. The CDR3 loop is CASSLRDDLFKDEQFF. The CDR3 DNA sequence: TGTGCCAGCAGCCTCCGGGACGATCTTTTTAAGGATGAGCAGTTCTTC.

This clonotype was recorded a few times. V usage is TRBV11-2 and J usage is TRBJ1-4; 8 nucleotides agree with TRBD1. The CDR3 sequence is 14 residues long. Germline V lookup: CDR1 SGHAT, CDR2 FQNNGV. V was pared by 4 bases and J by 3 bases, with 1 base of the junction left unmatched. Here the CDR3 reads CASSSGGPNEKLFF. CDR3 sequence (DNA): TGTGCCAGCAGCTCAGGGGGCCCTAATGAAAAACTGTTTTTT.

This clonotype was seen a few times. The chain uses TRBV6-4 and TRBJ1-4, with D hard to call. Germline-derived CDR1 and CDR2 are MRHNA and SNTAGT. Trimming removed 8 bases at V and 8 bases at J, with 18 bases between. The CDR3 loop spans 14 amino acids. DNA for the CDR3: TGTGCCAGCCCGAATCCATCAGTCTTGGAAAAACTGTTTTTT. Translated, it gives CASPNPSVLEKLFF.

In its sample, this clonotype was seen a few times. The rearrangement links TRBV29-1 to TRBJ2-5; TRBD1 agrees at 7 bases. Germline-derived CDR1 and CDR2 are SQVTM and ANQGSEA. This CDR3 is built from 14 residues. Trimming removed 0 bases from V and 5 bases from J; junction bases left unmatched: 6. The CDR3 coding sequence is TGCAGCGTTGAAGACGAACAGGGGCGGGAGACCCAGTACTTC. It codes for CSVEDEQGRETQYF.

V usage is TRBV12-3 or TRBV12-4 and J usage is TRBJ1-2; no reliable D call. Trimming pared 10 bases from V and 3 bases from J, leaving 15 bases between. This CDR3 comprises 13 residues. The CDR3 is CATHWPGHYGYTF. As DNA, the CDR3 is TGTGCCACCCATTGGCCGGGTCACTATGGCTACACCTTC.

This clonotype was observed many times. The chain has TRBV7-9 and TRBJ2-5; no clear D gene. With the DNA end fitting TRBJ2-7 better, the J assignment may be wrong. CDR1 is SEHNR, CDR2 FQNEAQ, per germline (reference sequence). The CDR3 consists of 13 residues. The CDR3 region is CASSLPGDYEQYF. CDR3 nucleotide sequence: TGTGCCAGCAGCTTACCCGGTGATTACGAGCAGTACTTC.

V and J are TRBV20-1 and TRBJ1-1, with D uncertain. The CDR3 is made up of 14 amino acids. V shed 3 bases and J shed 7 bases, with 18 bases lying between them. CDR1 and CDR2 from the germline V gene are DFQATT and SNEGSKA (reference sequence). DNA of the CDR3: TGCAGTGCTAGTCCCCTAATTATGTTCAGTGAAGCTTTCTTT. Its translation is CSASPLIMFSEAFF.

As DNA, the CDR3 is TGTGCCAGCAGTTACCCGACTAGCGGGGCCCGGGATGAGCAGTTCTTC. This codes for CASSYPTSGARDEQFF. V usage is TRBV6-6 and J usage is TRBJ2-1, with 11 bases aligning to TRBD2. The CDR3 has 16 residues. The V gene's germline CDR1 is MNHNY and CDR2 SVGAGI (reference sequence). Germline trimming cut 2 bases from V and 8 bases from J; bases unmatched to any gene: 8.

The V call is TRBV20-1, the J call TRBJ1-1; tentatively, D is TRBD1 (5 bases). CDR3 length: 13 amino acids. V was trimmed by 5 bases and J by 2 bases, leaving 12 bases between them. CDR1 and CDR2 from the germline V gene are DFQATT and SNEGSKA (reference sequence). This CDR3 is CSAQGVSNTEAFF. The CDR3 nucleotides read TGCAGTGCTCAAGGGGTGTCAAACACTGAAGCTTTCTTT.

In its sample, this clonotype was seen a few times. The gene calls are TRBV4-1 and TRBJ1-1; D unresolved. There are 16 residues in the CDR3. With 4 bases removed from V and 0 bases from J, the gap between germline ends came to 15 bases. From germline, CDR1 is MGHRA and CDR2 YSYEKL. This CDR3 reads CASSPPWKGMNTEAFF. As DNA, the CDR3 is TGCGCCAGCAGCCCCCCCTGGAAGGGAATGAACACTGAAGCTTTCTTT.

The V call is TRBV28, the J call TRBJ2-5; 7 nucleotides match TRBD2. The J call may be faulty, since TRBJ2-7 better matches the DNA end. CDR3 length equals 15 residues. Per germline, CDR1 MDHEN and CDR2 SYDVKM. CDR3 protein: CASSLFEGGSYEQYF. The CDR3 DNA reads TGTGCCAGCAGTTTATTTGAGGGAGGGAGCTACGAGCAGTACTTC.

This chain connects TRBV7-2 to TRBJ1-2; TRBD1 agrees at 10 bases. The V gene end was trimmed by 4 bases and the J gene end by 4 bases; junction bases not matched to a gene: 6. This CDR3 has 15 residues. Germline V CDR1 and CDR2: SGHTA, FQGNSA. CDR3: CASSSDRGPFYGYTF. CDR3 DNA sequence: TGTGCCAGCAGCTCCGACAGGGGGCCCTTCTATGGCTACACCTTC.

Regarding this clonotype: This sequence may be a read error, since a much larger clone differs from it by one base. The V and J genes are TRBV7-9 and TRBJ2-5, with D uncertain. CDR3 size: 11 residues. The germline CDR1 and CDR2 sequences are SEHNR and FQNEAQ (reference sequence). Trimming pared 6 bases from V and 5 bases from J, leaving 7 bases between. CDR3 protein: CASRAHETQYF. The CDR3 coding sequence is TGTGCCAGCAGGGCGCATGAGACCCAGTACTTC.

In its sample, this clonotype was seen a few times. This chain uses TRBV15 with TRBJ2-1; D might be TRBD1 (6 bases). Germline lookup yields CDR1 LNHNV and CDR2 YYDKDF (reference sequence). CDR3 length: 14 amino acids. Deletions cut 4 bases from V and 15 bases from J, with 22 bases between. CDR3 region: CATSNGNSAQGPFF. The CDR3 DNA sequence: TGTGCCACCAGCAATGGGAACTCCGCCCAGGGGCCGTTCTTC.

This clonotype showed up just a few times. The chain carries TRBV6-2 or TRBV6-3 and TRBJ2-7, with TRBD2 matching 9 bases. The CDR3 spans 13 residues. Germline CDR1 MNHEY, CDR2 SVGEGT. Unmatched junction bases numbered 3, after V lost 6 bases and J lost 3 bases. CDR3 sequence (DNA): TGTGCCAGCAGGTCTAGCGGGAACTACGAGCAGTACTTC. Amino acids: CASRSSGNYEQYF.

This chain links TRBV7-2 with TRBJ2-7, with D possibly being TRBD2 (5 bases). Germline CDR1 SGHTA, CDR2 FQGNSA. CDR3 size: 14 residues. V lost 7 bases to trimming and J lost 4 bases, with 17 bases between them. The CDR3 sequence: CASTLDYGSYEQYF. CDR3 bases: TGTGCCAGCACCCTCGACTACGGCTCATACGAGCAGTACTTC.

This clonotype was seen a few times. The chain recombines TRBV18 with TRBJ2-1; 10 bases fit TRBD2. After removal of 5 bases from V and 6 bases from J, the junction contained 10 bases not matched to a gene. The CDR3 consists of 16 residues. Germline loops: CDR1 KGHSH, CDR2 LQKENI. The CDR3 DNA follows: TGTGCCAGCTCATCTACTTTAGCGGGAGGTTTCAATGAGCAGTTCTTC. Its protein is CASSSTLAGGFNEQFF.

The V gene is TRBV7-2, the J gene TRBJ1-2; tentative D call: TRBD1 (5 bases). V lost 3 bases and J lost 4, with 15 bases in between. CDR3 length equals 15 residues. Germline CDR1 and CDR2: SGHTA and FQGNSA. In DNA, the CDR3 is TGTGCCAGCAGCTTGAGATCCGGGGGAACCTATGGCTACACCTTC. This gives the protein CASSLRSGGTYGYTF. The full variable domain, with the rest looked up from reference TRBV7-2 and TRBJ1-2, is GAGVSQSPSNKVTEKGKDVELRCDPISGHTALYWYRQSLGQGLEFLIYFQGNSAPDKSGLPSDRFSAERTGGSVSTLTIQRTQQEDSAVYLCASSLRSGGTYGYTFGSGTRLTVV.

The genes are TRBV6-1 and TRBJ2-7; 9 bases are a match to TRBD1. There are 13 residues in the CDR3. Germline-derived CDR1 and CDR2 are MNHNS and SASEGT. The V segment lost 11 bases and the J segment 5 bases; nucleotides outside the gene matches: 10. CDR3 region: CAANRDRDNEQYF. As DNA, the CDR3 is TGTGCCGCGAACCGGGACAGGGACAACGAGCAGTACTTC.